Below are 22 T cell receptor beta chains sequenced from a single sample in a study of tumor T cells in aggressive B-cell lymphoma. Profiling relied on immunoSEQ multiplex PCR, and the TCRdb table lists in-frame clones only, not all of them. The sample contains about 6,600 clones, approximately 85% of which appear only once. Material for sequencing was tumor tissue. These TCRs come from an adult with diffuse large B cell lymphoma. Some clones in this sample may be carry-over from other donors' samples.

This clone was detected once. Different DNA sequences within this sample yield the same CDR3. The V gene is TRBV7-3, the J gene TRBJ2-1; 8 positions agree with TRBD2. CDR1 is SGHTA and CDR2 is FQGTGA in the germline V gene. Trimming cost V 5 bases and J 4 bases; bases outside gene matches: 4. There are 14 residues in the CDR3. DNA for the CDR3: TGTGCCAGCAGCCCCAGCGGGAGTTACAATGAGCAGTTCTTC. This translates into CASSPSGSYNEQFF.

This chain links TRBV29-1 with TRBJ1-4; D is perhaps TRBD1 (5 bases). The germline V and J ends were trimmed by 0 bases and 8 bases, with 10 bases remaining between them. The CDR3 is 13 amino acids. Germline loops: CDR1 SQVTM, CDR2 ANQGSEA. The CDR3 region has the DNA TGCAGCGTTGAAGATTCAGGGTACGAAAAACTGTTTTTT. Translating it yields CSVEDSGYEKLFF.

This clone appeared once. The chain recombines TRBV7-6 with TRBJ2-7; TRBD2 matches at 9 bases. The CDR3 length is 15 residues. Germline V gene data show CDR1 as SGHVS and CDR2 as FNYEAQ. V trimming: 2 bases; J trimming: 8 bases; junction bases outside the gene matches: 10. CDR3 amino acids: CASSLPTSGQWKQYF. The DNA of the CDR3 is TGTGCCAGCAGCTTACCTACTAGCGGGCAATGGAAGCAGTACTTC.

The V call is TRBV5-1, the J call TRBJ2-3; TRBD1 might be the D (5 bases). Germline CDR1 and CDR2: SGHRS and YFSETQ. V dropped 0 bases and J dropped 1 base, with 6 bases sitting between them. The CDR3 runs to 14 residues. CDR3 residues: CASSLEGRTDTQYF. The CDR3 region has the DNA TGCGCCAGCAGCTTGGAGGGGCGCACAGATACGCAGTATTTT.

V gene TRBV10-2 combines with J gene TRBJ2-7, with a weak D call TRBD2 (5 bases). Germline CDR1 reads WSHSY; CDR2 reads SAAADI. The CDR3 length is 15 residues. V was pared by 3 bases and J by 5 bases, with 17 bases between. This CDR3 is CASSEWAGGGNEQYF. For the CDR3, the DNA is TGCGCCAGCAGTGAATGGGCAGGAGGAGGTAACGAGCAGTACTTC.

This chain connects TRBV4-1 to TRBJ1-2; weak D call: TRBD1 (6 bases). Trimming took 10 bases from V and 2 from J, leaving 8 bases between them. The length of the CDR3 is 11 residues. Germline V gene data show CDR1 as MGHRA and CDR2 as YSYEKL. This CDR3 reads CATRGNYGYTF. The DNA of the CDR3 is TGCGCCACCAGGGGCAACTATGGCTACACCTTC.

The chain carries TRBV7-2 and TRBJ1-4, with TRBD1 as a possible D gene (5 bases). The V end was cut by 2 bases, the J end by 8 bases, with 6 bases between. This CDR3 has 12 residues. Germline V lookup: CDR1 SGHTA, CDR2 FQGNSA. The CDR3, as DNA: TGTGCCAGCAGCTTACGGGGGGAAAAACTGTTTTTT. It encodes CASSLRGEKLFF.

In nucleotides, the CDR3 is TGTGCCAGCGGAAAGGGGGGGCCGATCCTCAATGAGCAGTTCTTC. Translation gives CASGKGGPILNEQFF. V and J are TRBV13 and TRBJ2-1; perhaps TRBD2 as D (7 bases). The CDR3 length is 15 residues. Germline values: CDR1 PRHDT, CDR2 FYEKMQ (reference sequence). The ends were cut back, 8 bases at V and 6 bases at J, with 20 bases in the middle. Based on the CDR3 plus reference TRBV13 and TRBJ2-1, the full variable domain is AAGVIQSPRHLIKEKRETATLKCYPIPRHDTVYWYQQGPGQDPQFLISFYEKMQSDKGSIPDRFSAQQFSDYHSELNMSSLELGDSALYFCASGKGGPILNEQFFGPGTRLTVL.

The V call is TRBV4-3, the J call TRBJ1-2; possibly TRBD1 for D (5 bases). The CDR3 runs to 15 residues. Germline values: CDR1 LGHNA, CDR2 YSLEER. Trimming left V 1 base short and J 4 bases short, with 13 bases between. DNA for the CDR3: TGCGCCAGCAGCCAAGTTAAGGGGCGCAGCTATGGCTACACCTTC. It yields the protein CASSQVKGRSYGYTF.

The chain has TRBV7-3 and TRBJ1-6, with TRBD1 matching 7 bases. Losses at the gene ends were 4 bases for V and 8 bases for J; bases not matched to a gene: 8. Germline assignment: CDR1 SGHTA and CDR2 FQGTGA. The CDR3 spans 15 residues. This chain's CDR3 is CASSSQGGFDSPLHF. CDR3 coding DNA: TGTGCCAGCAGCTCTCAGGGGGGATTCGATTCACCCCTCCACTTT.

V is TRBV21-1 and J is TRBJ2-7; the tabulated D call, TRBD1, remains unverified against the DNA. TRBV21-1 is an annotated pseudogene. The CDR3 is 11 residues long. DNA for the CDR3: TGTGCCAGCAGCACATCACAGGGTCCGTACTTC. This gives the protein CASSTSQGPYF.

This rearrangement joins TRBV19 to TRBJ2-7, with D possibly TRBD2 on 6 matching bases. The CDR3 totals 11 residues. The germline gives CDR1 LNHDA, CDR2 SQIVND (reference sequence). The CDR3 nucleotides are TGTGCGAAAATGGGGGGTGGCGAGCAGTACTTC. This encodes CAKMGGGEQYF.

V is TRBV27 and J is TRBJ1-1; TRBD1 is a possible D gene (6 bases). CDR3 length: 15 amino acids. Between the trimmed V and J ends, which lost 1 base and 5 bases, there was a span of 14 bases. The germline gives CDR1 MNHEY, CDR2 SMNVEV (reference sequence). The CDR3 DNA sequence: TGTGCCAGCAGTTTATTGGGCAGGGGAAGTACTGAAGCTTTCTTT. Protein: CASSLLGRGSTEAFF.

The V gene is TRBV27, the J gene TRBJ2-7, with 7 positions matching TRBD1. The junction had 11 bases not matched to a gene; V was cut back by 2 bases and J by 4 bases. The CDR3 runs to 16 residues. Germline assignment: CDR1 MNHEY and CDR2 SMNVEV (reference sequence). CDR3 amino acids: CASSLRSTGDGYEQYF. The CDR3 DNA reads as TGTGCCAGCAGTTTACGTTCTACAGGGGATGGGTACGAGCAGTACTTC.

This clone has a single count. The J gene is TRBJ1-5, the V gene TRBV19; the match to TRBD1 covers 8 bases. The CDR3 extends over 13 amino acids. V lost 6 bases, J lost 3 bases, and 1 base stayed unmatched. Germline-derived CDR1 and CDR2 are LNHDA and SQIVND (reference sequence). The CDR3 reads CASRGQVNQPQHF. DNA for the CDR3: TGTGCCAGTAGGGGACAGGTCAATCAGCCCCAGCATTTT.

The chain links TRBV5-1 to TRBJ1-1; 11 positions agree with TRBD1. After removal of 5 bases from V and 4 bases from J, the junction contained 4 bases not matched to a gene. In germline, CDR1 is SGHRS, CDR2 YFSETQ. The CDR3 is made up of 14 amino acids. The CDR3 DNA reads TGCGCCAGCAGTGGACAGGGGGCGTCCACTGAAGCTTTCTTT. It encodes CASSGQGASTEAFF.

This rearrangement joins TRBV27 to TRBJ2-1; possibly TRBD1 for D (6 bases). The CDR3 runs to 17 residues. Per germline, CDR1 MNHEY and CDR2 SMNVEV (reference sequence). V lost 2 bases and J lost 0, with 14 bases in between. The CDR3 region is CASSLGTSLISYNEQFF. The CDR3 nucleotides are TGTGCCAGCAGTTTAGGGACATCCTTAATCTCCTACAATGAGCAGTTCTTC.

The rearrangement uses TRBV7-2 and TRBJ2-3; 12 bases line up with TRBD2. The trim removed 1 base at V and 4 bases at J, leaving 6 bases unmatched. This CDR3 comprises 17 residues. Germline V lookup: CDR1 SGHTA, CDR2 FQGNSA. Here the CDR3 reads CASSLVGGLAGPDTQYF. The CDR3 DNA sequence: TGTGCCAGCAGCTTAGTGGGCGGACTAGCGGGGCCAGATACGCAGTATTTT.

CDR3 in DNA: TGTGCCAGTAGGACGGCAGGGTTAACTGAAGCTTTCTTT. Protein product: CASRTAGLTEAFF. V usage is TRBV19 and J usage is TRBJ1-1, with D possibly matching TRBD1 (5 bases). V gave up 6 bases and J gave up 5 bases, with 13 bases separating them. The germline gives CDR1 LNHDA, CDR2 SQIVND (reference sequence). The CDR3 has 13 amino acids.

The J gene is TRBJ1-1, the V gene TRBV5-1, with a tentative D call TRBD1 (5 bases). The ends were cut back, 2 bases at V and 1 base at J, with 6 bases in the middle. Germline assignment: CDR1 SGHRS and CDR2 YFSETQ. The CDR3 sequence is 13 residues long. CDR3 nucleotide sequence: TGCGCCAGCAGCTTACAGGAGAACACTGAAGCTTTCTTT. The encoded protein is CASSLQENTEAFF.

The genes are TRBV29-1 and TRBJ2-3; 14 bases agree with TRBD2. The CDR3 is made up of 15 amino acids. The germline gives CDR1 SQVTM, CDR2 ANQGSEA. After removal of 6 bases from V and 7 bases from J, the junction contained 9 bases not matched to a gene. The CDR3 DNA is TGCAGCGTCGCGACCGGGACTAGCGGGGGTAATACGCAGTATTTT. Protein: CSVATGTSGGNTQYF.

This clone turned up a few times. V is TRBV6-5 and J is TRBJ1-1; D remains ambiguous. The germline V and J ends were trimmed by 8 bases and 1 base, with 5 bases remaining between them. The CDR3 length is 11 residues. The V gene's germline CDR1 is MNHEY and CDR2 SVGAGI. CDR3 DNA sequence: TGTGCCAGCGGAGAGAACACTGAAGCTTTCTTT. Its translation: CASGENTEAFF.